Following are 15 T cell receptor beta chains from one sample sequenced in a study of post-analysis software for immune sequencing data. Every TCR beta cDNA library bore unique molecular identifiers. TCRdb recomputed calls from the PCR reads with MiXCR, one row per CDR3 protein. The sample comprises more than 450,000 distinct CDR3 sequences, about 40% of which are singletons, and over 1.5% rests with the top ten. Their antigens are not known. Notes on the study in general: Roughly five TRBV segments were more frequent in patients than controls; TRBV5-6, TRBV5-1 and TRBV20-1 belonged to this group.

The sequencing input was blood. The source is a girl between 10 and 17 years old with multiple sclerosis.

This clonotype turned up a few times. V is TRBV7-2 and J is TRBJ2-7; D unresolved. Looked up from germline, CDR1 is SGHTA and CDR2 is FQGNSA. V was clipped by 4 bases and J by 1 base, with 14 bases between them. CDR3 length: 15 residues. The CDR3: CASSSEPRASYEQYF. The CDR3 coding sequence is TGTGCCAGCAGCTCGGAGCCGCGAGCGTCCTACGAGCAGTACTTC.

The chain couples TRBV11-1 to TRBJ2-3, with 13 bases lining up with TRBD2. The CDR3 totals 21 residues. Per germline, CDR1 SGHAT and CDR2 FQDESV (reference sequence). The junction had 15 bases not matched to a gene; V was cut back by 1 base and J by 2 bases. The CDR3 sequence is CASSLGVVTSGRSSNTDTQYF. CDR3 bases: TGTGCCAGCAGCTTAGGAGTAGTGACTAGCGGGAGGTCGTCCAACACAGATACGCAGTATTTT.

This sequence joins TRBV5-1 and TRBJ2-5, with D maybe TRBD1 (5 bases). This CDR3 spans 14 amino acids. CDR1 SGHRS and CDR2 YFSETQ come from the germline V gene. Trimming stripped 0 bases from V and 5 bases from J, with 11 bases between. The DNA for the CDR3 is TGCGCCAGCAGCTTGGGGCAGGGTTGGGAGACCCAGTACTTC. Its translation is CASSLGQGWETQYF.

This chain joins TRBV28 and TRBJ2-7; 7 bases line up with TRBD2. Germline CDR1 MDHEN, CDR2 SYDVKM. The length of the CDR3 is 17 residues. V lost 7 bases and J lost 3; bases outside the gene matches: 18. The CDR3 region is CASTSRGGVGVFYEQYF. Written as DNA, the CDR3 is TGTGCCAGCACGTCCCGGGGAGGGGTCGGGGTCTTCTACGAGCAGTACTTC.

The rearrangement joins TRBV5-1 to TRBJ2-3; perhaps TRBD2 as D (6 bases). The germline CDR1 and CDR2 sequences are SGHRS and YFSETQ. V lost 0 bases and J 5 bases, leaving 10 bases between the germline ends. The CDR3 has 14 residues. CDR3 protein: CASSLELEGDTQYF. The CDR3 nucleotides read TGCGCCAGCAGCTTGGAATTGGAGGGAGATACGCAGTATTTT.

CDR3 in DNA: TGTGCCAGCAGGCTAGAAGTAAGCTCCTACGAGCAGTACTTC. As protein: CASRLEVSSYEQYF. V usage is TRBV7-8 and J usage is TRBJ2-7, with unresolved D. Germline V gene sequence: CDR1 SGHVS, CDR2 FQNEAQ. The CDR3 spans 14 residues. Trimming left V 6 bases short and J 0 bases short, with 12 bases between.

The rearrangement joins TRBV5-1 to TRBJ2-5, with TRBD1 matching 9 bases. The DNA matches TRBJ2-7 better at its end, which makes the J call doubtful. There are 14 residues in the CDR3. From germline, CDR1 is SGHRS and CDR2 YFSETQ. CDR3 bases: TGCGCCAGCAGCTTTGGACAGGGGCGGAGCGAGCAGTACTTC. It codes for CASSFGQGRSEQYF.

The chain is built from TRBV12-3 or TRBV12-4 and TRBJ2-7, with D possibly matching TRBD1 (6 bases). The CDR3 has 14 residues. With 3 bases removed from V and 0 bases from J, the gap between germline ends came to 9 bases. CDR3 amino acids: CASSLGAPSYEQYF. The CDR3 DNA is TGTGCCAGCAGTTTGGGGGCCCCCTCCTACGAGCAGTACTTC.

This rearrangement joins TRBV7-9 to TRBJ2-1; 9 bases are shared with TRBD2. Germline lookup yields CDR1 SEHNR and CDR2 FQNEAQ (reference sequence). V lost 1 base, J lost 9 bases, and 4 bases stayed unmatched. CDR3 length: 14 amino acids. The CDR3 spells CASSLEGSGSEQFF. The CDR3 DNA reads TGTGCCAGCAGCTTAGAAGGTAGCGGGAGTGAGCAGTTCTTC.

This clonotype appeared a few times. The chain is built from TRBV5-1 and TRBJ2-1, with unresolved D. V gave up 3 bases and J gave up 5 bases, with 9 bases separating them. Germline CDR1 is SGHRS and CDR2 is YFSETQ. CDR3 length equals 13 residues. CDR3 sequence (DNA): TGCGCCAGCAGCTGGGAATCCCACAATGAGCAGTTCTTC. This sequence encodes CASSWESHNEQFF.

The genes are TRBV7-2 and TRBJ2-3; 11 bases map to TRBD1. Trimming took 5 bases from V and 4 from J; bases not matched to a gene: 11. CDR1 is SGHTA and CDR2 is FQGNSA in the germline V gene. The CDR3 is 17 amino acids. The CDR3 loop is CASSPRRGQGVADTQYF. Here the CDR3 DNA reads TGTGCCAGCAGCCCCCGGAGGGGACAGGGGGTGGCAGATACGCAGTATTTT.

This sequence joins TRBV30 and TRBJ2-4, with 10 bases fitting TRBD1. The J call could be wrong; TRBJ2-7 is a better fit for the DNA end. Germline CDR1 GTSNPN, CDR2 SVGIG (reference sequence). The CDR3 is 14 residues long. This chain's CDR3 is CAWRTGQGTYEQYF. The CDR3 bases are TGTGCCTGGAGGACGGGACAGGGGACCTACGAGCAGTACTTC.

The rearrangement uses TRBV5-1 and TRBJ2-7; maybe TRBD2 (6 bases). The V and J ends lost 5 bases and 4 bases respectively, with 16 bases between them. The length of the CDR3 is 14 residues. The germline gives CDR1 SGHRS, CDR2 YFSETQ. The CDR3 protein is CASRVLAEPYEQYF. DNA for the CDR3: TGCGCCAGCAGGGTGTTAGCGGAACCGTACGAGCAGTACTTC.

This clonotype was counted many times. The chain carries TRBV29-1 and TRBJ1-1, with TRBD1 identical over 7 bases. The germline V gene encodes CDR1 SQVTM and CDR2 ANQGSEA. The CDR3 runs to 13 residues. V lost 7 bases to trimming and J lost 2 bases; unmatched junction nucleotides: 7. CDR3 sequence (DNA): TGCAGCGCAGAGACAGGGCATAACACTGAAGCTTTCTTT. Protein product: CSAETGHNTEAFF.

This clonotype has more than one count but fewer than ten. The rearrangement links TRBV29-1 to TRBJ1-4, with TRBD1 identical over 7 bases. The V gene end was trimmed by 5 bases and the J gene end by 12 bases; junction bases not matched to a gene: 9. The CDR3 totals 12 residues. CDR1 is SQVTM, CDR2 ANQGSEA, per germline. The CDR3 nucleotides are TGCAGCGTTCGACAGGGAGGGTTGGAACTGTTTTTT. Amino acid sequence: CSVRQGGLELFF.